This T cell receptor (beta chain) was obtained from a study of T cell responses to AZD1222 COVID-19 vaccine. As for this clone: Its target is not known.

Overall study results and limits: Baseline seropositivity characterized only a handful of AZD1222 recipients. An increase in Spike-specific TCR breadth and depth was observed after two AZD1222 doses.

Method: immunoSEQ multiplex PCR; TCRdb's copy keeps in-frame clones and lacks some. The table shows some 110,000 clones, with 88% occurring only once. Sequenced material: peripheral blood, taken 28 days after the second AZD1222 dose. The TCR sequence derives from an adult who received the AZD1222 COVID-19 vaccine.

The CDR3 sequence: CASRGRDSSLKAFF. The CDR3 DNA follows: TGTGCCAGCCGAGGAAGGGACAGCAGTTTAAAAGCTTTCTTT. The chain couples TRBV7-2 to TRBJ1-1; TRBD1 aligns across 7 bases. Germline V gene lookup returns CDR1 SGHTA and CDR2 FQGNSA. Trimming removed 8 bases from V and 9 bases from J; junction bases left unmatched: 15. The CDR3 extends over 14 amino acids.